The 16 T cell receptor beta chains listed next were all sequenced from one sample in a study of human versus mouse CDR3 diversity and MHC coevolution. Sequencing was performed with immunoSEQ multiplex PCR; in TCRdb, only in-frame clones are kept and a portion is missing. The table has about 60,000 clones, 85% to 95% seen once. Sequenced: naive CD4+ T cells from blood. Subset reported: CD45RO-negative CD62L-positive naive CD4 T cells. Receptor source: a person in their 60s in good health.

The chain carries TRBV2 and TRBJ2-2; D is possibly TRBD2 (5 bases). In germline, CDR1 is SNHLY, CDR2 FYNNEI. The CDR3 consists of 14 residues. V lost 6 bases and J 0 bases, leaving 8 bases between the germline ends. The CDR3 DNA reads TGTGCCAGCAGGGACTTCGCGAACACCGGGGAGCTGTTTTTT. Protein sequence: CASRDFANTGELFF.

The chain has TRBV19 and TRBJ1-1, with D tentatively TRBD1 (5 bases). Germline V CDR1 and CDR2: LNHDA, SQIVND (reference sequence). Trimming left V 4 bases short and J 0 bases short, with 12 bases between. The CDR3 totals 15 residues. The CDR3 is CASSTLRVMNTEAFF. CDR3 bases: TGTGCCAGTAGTACTCTCAGGGTCATGAACACTGAAGCTTTCTTT.

The chain employs TRBV5-5 and TRBJ1-1, with D maybe TRBD1 (6 bases). The length of the CDR3 is 14 residues. V was shortened by 0 bases and J by 10 bases, with 16 bases between the two germline ends. In germline, CDR1 is SGHKS, CDR2 YYEKEE (reference sequence). The CDR3 nucleotides read TGTGCCAGCAGCTTGGGACCCCAGGGAGGGGGAGCTTTCTTT. This encodes CASSLGPQGGGAFF.

This clone showed up just once. This sequence joins TRBV5-4 and TRBJ2-5; TRBD1 aligns across 11 bases. CDR1 is SGHNT, CDR2 YYREEE, per germline (reference sequence). Losses at the gene ends were 4 bases for V and 2 bases for J; bases not matched to a gene: 10. CDR3 length: 17 amino acids. The chain's CDR3 is CASSPMDRGRVQETQYF. The CDR3 region has the DNA TGTGCCAGCAGCCCGATGGACAGGGGGCGGGTTCAAGAGACCCAGTACTTC.

The V call is TRBV5-1, the J call TRBJ2-5, with 7 bases matching TRBD1. This CDR3 has 14 residues. Germline V gene data show CDR1 as SGHRS and CDR2 as YFSETQ. V shed 0 bases and J 4 bases; nucleotides not matched to a gene: 3. For the CDR3, the DNA is TGCGCCAGCAGCTTGGCAGGGGGTGGAGAGACCCAGTACTTC. Translation: CASSLAGGGETQYF.

V is TRBV9 and J is TRBJ2-1, with D hard to call. The CDR3 sequence is 12 residues long. Germline V gives CDR1 SGDLS, CDR2 YYNGEE. V lost 2 bases and J lost 4, with 4 bases in between. Here the CDR3 reads CASSVLYNEQFF. CDR3 in DNA: TGTGCCAGCAGCGTCTTATACAATGAGCAGTTCTTC.

The V gene is TRBV7-3, the J gene TRBJ2-1; D might be TRBD2 (5 bases). The germline V gene has CDR1 SGHTA and CDR2 FQGTGA. The CDR3 length is 13 residues. Trimming took 3 bases from V and 6 from J, leaving 9 bases between them. CDR3 sequence reads: CASSFLATNEQFF. The CDR3 DNA is TGTGCCAGCAGCTTCTTAGCGACCAATGAGCAGTTCTTC.

The chain combines TRBV29-1 with TRBJ1-5; 8 nucleotides match TRBD1. Trimming cost V 6 bases and J 6 bases; bases outside gene matches: 10. The CDR3 is 14 residues long. Germline V gives CDR1 SQVTM, CDR2 ANQGSEA. Here the CDR3 reads CSVVDRGSAQPQHF. The CDR3 DNA follows: TGCAGCGTCGTTGACAGGGGTTCAGCTCAGCCCCAGCATTTT.

The chain couples TRBV7-2 to TRBJ2-3, with 10 bases identical to TRBD1. Germline V gives CDR1 SGHTA, CDR2 FQGNSA. The CDR3 consists of 15 residues. With 5 bases clipped from V and 0 bases from J, the junction kept 2 bases outside the gene matches. The CDR3 reads CASSRQGASTDTQYF. The CDR3 DNA is TGTGCCAGCAGCCGACAGGGGGCTAGCACAGATACGCAGTATTTT.

The V call is TRBV6-1, the J call TRBJ2-7; 7 bases are shared with TRBD2. With 0 bases clipped from V and 4 bases from J, the junction kept 6 bases outside the gene matches. CDR3 length: 15 residues. CDR1 is MNHNS and CDR2 is SASEGT in the germline V gene. The CDR3 protein is CASSEAAGASYEQYF. The CDR3 DNA reads TGTGCCAGCAGTGAAGCGGCGGGAGCATCGTACGAGCAGTACTTC.

This chain uses TRBV7-9 with TRBJ2-1; 8 bases line up with TRBD1. Unmatched junction bases numbered 15, after V lost 5 bases and J lost 6 bases. Germline V lookup: CDR1 SEHNR, CDR2 FQNEAQ (reference sequence). This CDR3 contains 17 residues. The CDR3, as DNA: TGTGCCAGCAGCAAAACCAGAGACAGGGGAGGTGGCAATGAGCAGTTCTTC. This encodes CASSKTRDRGGGNEQFF.

The V gene is TRBV2, the J gene TRBJ2-1, with a possible D match to TRBD2 (6 bases). Between the trimmed V and J ends, which lost 9 bases and 7 bases, there was a span of 16 bases. The CDR3 is 13 amino acids. CDR1 and CDR2 (germline): SNHLY, FYNNEI. CDR3 sequence (DNA): TGTGCCAGTCGGGACTCCCTTCGAAATGAGCAGTTCTTC. It encodes CASRDSLRNEQFF.

This chain connects TRBV19 to TRBJ2-1; tentative D call: TRBD1 (6 bases). CDR1 is LNHDA and CDR2 is SQIVND in the germline V gene (reference sequence). The ends were cut back, 7 bases at V and 4 bases at J, with 14 bases in the middle. The CDR3 extends over 14 amino acids. The CDR3 region is CASTQDSRYNEQFF. CDR3 DNA sequence: TGTGCCAGTACCCAGGACAGTAGATACAATGAGCAGTTCTTC.

Of note for this clone: The identical CDR3 is also encoded by other nucleotide sequences in the sample. The chain uses TRBV2 and TRBJ2-5; 7 nucleotides align to TRBD1. J was trimmed by 3 bases and V by 0 bases; bases with no gene match: 1. The germline V gene has CDR1 SNHLY and CDR2 FYNNEI. CDR3 size: 14 residues. The CDR3 loop is CASSEAGGKETQYF. As DNA, the CDR3 is TGTGCCAGCAGTGAAGCAGGGGGCAAAGAGACCCAGTACTTC.

The chain is built from TRBV27 and TRBJ2-1, with 8 nucleotides matching TRBD2. The V and J ends lost 2 bases and 6 bases, in that order; junction bases with no gene match: 6. CDR3 length: 15 residues. Germline-derived CDR1 and CDR2 are MNHEY and SMNVEV (reference sequence). The CDR3 region is CASSLGSGTPNEQFF. CDR3 DNA sequence: TGTGCCAGCAGTTTAGGTAGCGGGACTCCCAATGAGCAGTTCTTC.

The V gene is TRBV23-1, the J gene TRBJ1-2, with a weak D call TRBD1 (5 bases). TRBV23-1 is recorded as an ORF, its role being uncertain. V was trimmed by 0 bases and J by 7 bases, leaving 12 bases between them. The CDR3 runs 14 residues. The CDR3 DNA follows: TGCGCCAGCAGTCAATCGGCGGCAGGGCCTGGCTACACCTTC. Translation: CASSQSAAGPGYTF.